This T cell receptor beta chain was recovered during a study of regulatory T cells in long-lasting Graves disease. The study, taken as a whole, reports: Limited sample numbers may have lowered accuracy. Persistent patients had a count of shared public clonotypes (approximately 3,000) that exceeded that of new patients (966).

Germline lookup yields CDR1 SGHNT and CDR2 YYREEE (reference sequence). V lost 6 bases and J lost 1; bases outside the gene matches: 15. This CDR3 has 17 residues. Time point given: newly diagnosed GD, antithyroid drugs for less than 3 months. TCR sequences were obtained from RNA taken from PBMCs. Graves' disease diagnoses followed American Thyroid Association guidelines. This clonotype was seen more than once but under ten times. The antigen is undetermined. To make TCR beta libraries, researchers used iRepertoire HTBI primers and Arm-PCR of CDR3 regions. MiXCR, applied by TCRdb to the multiplex PCR reads, yields one record per CDR3 protein. The data contain 300,000 to 450,000 distinct CDR3 sequences, around 16% of them seen just once; the ten biggest clones take up about 20%.

The sequencing used peripheral blood mononuclear cells (PBMCs), collected at new diagnosis, from a patient treated with antithyroid drugs. This receptor was taken from a female donor with Graves disease. The chain joins TRBV5-4 to TRBJ1-1, with TRBD1 matching 7 bases. Here the CDR3 DNA reads TGTGCCAGCACAGGGGGATTTGTTGGGCAGGGGAACACTGAAGCTTTCTTT. It translates to CASTGGFVGQGNTEAFF. The full variable domain, with the rest looked up from reference TRBV5-4 and TRBJ1-1, is ETGVTQSPTHLIKTRGQQVTLRCSSQSGHNTVSWYQQALGQGPQFIFQYYREEENGRGNFPPRFSGLQFPNYSSELNVNALELDDSALYLCASTGGFVGQGNTEAFFGQGTRLTVV.